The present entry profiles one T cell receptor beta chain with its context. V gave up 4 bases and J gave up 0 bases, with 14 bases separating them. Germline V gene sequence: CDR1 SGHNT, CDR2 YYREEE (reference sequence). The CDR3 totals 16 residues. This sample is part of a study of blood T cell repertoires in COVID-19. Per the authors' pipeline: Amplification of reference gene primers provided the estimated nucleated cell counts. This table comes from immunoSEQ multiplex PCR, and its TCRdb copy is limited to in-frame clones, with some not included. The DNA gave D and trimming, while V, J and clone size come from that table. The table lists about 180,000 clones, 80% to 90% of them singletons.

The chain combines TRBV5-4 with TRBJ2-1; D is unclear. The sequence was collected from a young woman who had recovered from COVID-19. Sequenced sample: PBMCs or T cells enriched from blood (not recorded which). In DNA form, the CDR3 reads TGTGCCAGCAGCCCTACCGGCGGCAGCTCCTACAATGAGCAGTTCTTC. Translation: CASSPTGGSSYNEQFF. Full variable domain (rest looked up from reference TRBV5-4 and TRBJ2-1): ETGVTQSPTHLIKTRGQQVTLRCSSQSGHNTVSWYQQALGQGPQFIFQYYREEENGRGNFPPRFSGLQFPNYSSELNVNALELDDSALYLCASSPTGGSSYNEQFFGPGTRLTVL.